The source of this TCR beta chain is a study of graft-versus-host responses after intestinal transplantation. Study summary: Multivisceral, liver-intestinal, or isolated intestinal transplants were performed in recipients.

Germline lookup yields CDR1 ENHRY and CDR2 SYGVKD. This CDR3 has 14 amino acids. Trimming stripped 2 bases from V and 8 bases from J, with 15 bases between. Libraries were prepared by immunoSEQ multiplex PCR; TCRdb keeps only in-frame clonotypes and omits some of them. Of tens of thousands of clones detected, around 92% appear once; the ten largest clones hold approximately 0.1%. Remarks on this clone: The antigen remains undetermined.

The chain joins TRBV10-3 to TRBJ1-2, with D tentatively TRBD1 (6 bases). The sequence derives from a human donor who received an intestinal transplant. The sequenced sample was unstimulated CD4+ T cells sorted from spleen or lymph node cells, obtained before intestinal transplant. The CDR3: CAISETGTFAGYTF. The CDR3 DNA reads as TGTGCCATCAGTGAGACAGGGACATTTGCGGGCTACACCTTC.